The clone carrying this T cell receptor (beta chain) is medium-sized (0.01 to 0.1%) by share. What it binds is unknown. Time point: peripheral blood 6 weeks after treatment start. These data originate in a study of PD-L1 blockade in urothelial cancer. In the study overall: Patients' prior chemotherapy regimens numbered 0 to 3. The study, taken as a whole, reports: Sub-median blood TCR clonality before treatment predicted longer survival. Those with durable benefit had larger increases in tumor-associated blood clones at 3 weeks.

Every PCR received spiked-in synthetic TCR analog templates. Sequencing used immunoSEQ multiplex PCR; TCRdb keeps in-frame clones, though not all of them. The repertoire holds about 43,000 clones, with about 80% as singletons. The CDR3 is 13 residues long. The ends were cut back, 4 bases at V and 1 base at J, with 9 bases in the middle. Per germline, CDR1 SGHNT and CDR2 YYREEE (reference sequence). This TCR came from a man aged 55 to 70 with urothelial cancer. The input for sequencing was PBMCs, taken around atezolizumab (anti-PD-L1) treatment. The chain links TRBV5-4 to TRBJ2-7, with TRBD2 as a possible D gene (6 bases). In DNA form, the CDR3 reads TGTGCCAGCAGCGGGCGGGATTCCTACGAGCAGTACTTC. This codes for CASSGRDSYEQYF.